The text below deals with one T cell receptor (beta chain). TCRdb reanalysed the RT-PCR reads using MiXCR and keeps one entry per CDR3 protein. The sample yields around 700,000 distinct CDR3 sequences, 14% seen once. The CDR3 covers 15 residues. Germline V lookup: CDR1 SGDLS, CDR2 YYNGEE. Losses at the gene ends were 3 bases for V and 4 bases for J; bases not matched to a gene: 9. This sequence was found in a female donor in good health, serving as a healthy control. The rearrangement links TRBV9 to TRBJ2-5, with 7 bases lining up with TRBD1. What was sequenced was memory CD4+ T cells from blood. CDR3 sequence (DNA): TGTGCCAGCAGCGCCCAGGGGGATACAGTAGAGACCCAGTACTTC. Translation gives CASSAQGDTVETQYF.